The clone carrying this TCR beta chain was observed a handful of times. The use of a sample-barcoded 5' primer and a J-beta primer mix characterized a second PCR of about 7 to 12 cycles. MiXCR, applied by TCRdb to the 5' RACE reads, yields one record per CDR3 protein. There are around 1,900,000 distinct CDR3 sequences in the sample; 35% to 50% occur only once, and 23% lies in the top ten. Germline CDR1 is SGHRS and CDR2 is YFSETQ. The length of the CDR3 is 14 residues. V dropped 0 bases and J dropped 10 bases, with 16 bases sitting between them. The data originate from a study of blood T cells in healthy people across ages. No fewer than 6 micrograms of total RNA were isolated from every sample.

The sequencing input was blood. The gene calls are TRBV5-1 and TRBJ1-2; possible D gene TRBD1, 5 bases. The clonotype originates from a human donor in good health. CDR3 sequence reads: CASSLGTREVAYTF. Written as DNA, the CDR3 is TGCGCCAGCAGCTTGGGCACCAGGGAGGTCGCCTACACCTTC.